The clone carrying this T cell receptor beta chain has more than one count but fewer than ten. No antigen is known for it. This entry comes from a study of vaccination and CD4 T cells after COVID-19. Study results and limitations: Convalescent participants were relatively few, and none had early post-infection timepoints studied.

Treatment indicated: approximately 9-day PBMC culture with coronavirus spike peptide pools or control peptides (ViraFEST assay). Cultures used under 2.5 million PBMCs per well, about 9.9 IU/ml IL-2 and about 9.9 ug/ml peptides. Sequenced with the Oncomine TCR Beta short-read assay was DNA taken from cultured CD4+ T cells. TCRdb reanalysed the PCR reads using MiXCR and keeps one entry per CDR3 protein. The sample includes 20,000 to 25,000 distinct CDR3 sequences, about two fifths seen only once; the top ten take roughly an eighth. Germline CDR1 is SGHNT and CDR2 is YENEEA. The CDR3 extends over 16 amino acids. J lost 6 bases, V lost 2 bases, and 5 bases had no gene match.

The clonotype comes from a human donor who had recovered from COVID-19. This chain connects TRBV11-3 to TRBJ2-2; 11 bases line up with TRBD2. Sequenced material: CD4+ T cells from blood, cultured in vitro. CDR3 in amino acids: CASSLRGLAEAGELFF. The DNA of the CDR3 is TGTGCCAGCAGCTTAAGGGGACTAGCGGAGGCCGGGGAGCTGTTTTTT.